The T cell receptor beta chain under discussion was sequenced for a study of T cells after yellow fever vaccination. Background on the study: It was SMART-Seq v4 Ultra Low Input that prepared the fractions with low cell numbers.

5'RACE template switching produced TCR cDNA carrying a universal primer site and UMIs. TCRdb re-called the 5' RACE reads through MiXCR, storing one row per CDR3 protein. The table records around 530,000 distinct CDR3 sequences, roughly a sixth of them present only once. This clonotype came up a few times. The antigen is unknown. The V gene lost 5 bases and the J gene lost 7 bases, with 9 bases spanning the gap. From germline, CDR1 is SEHNR and CDR2 FQNEAQ (reference sequence). CDR3 length: 12 amino acids. Broader study findings: Contamination by abundant bulk-population clonotypes could be present in FACS-sorted repertoires.

The chain has TRBV7-9 and TRBJ2-1; D unclear. The specimen comprised PBMCs, sampled 5 to 6 days after the first yellow fever vaccination. This receptor was taken from a man younger than 35 who received the YFV17D yellow fever vaccine. CDR3 residues: CASSDGSNEQFF. CDR3 bases: TGTGCCAGCAGCGACGGTTCGAATGAGCAGTTCTTC.